Following are 5 T cell receptor beta chains from one sample sequenced in a study of cytomegalovirus exposure and HLA in healthy donors. Primers for the PCR totalled 60 Vbeta and 13 Jbeta. The method was immunoSEQ multiplex PCR; TCRdb's version includes in-frame clones alone and lacks a portion of them. This table holds more than 110,000 clones, 70% to 75% found once. Sample: PBMCs. These TCRs come from a woman under 40 in good health and CMV-seronegative.

The rearrangement joins TRBV9 to TRBJ2-3, with D possibly TRBD1 on 7 matching bases. Trimming removed 2 bases at V and 2 bases at J, with 18 bases between. CDR1 and CDR2 from the germline V gene are SGDLS and YYNGEE. This CDR3 comprises 17 residues. Here the CDR3 reads CASSVSAGQIFTDTQYF. The CDR3 DNA reads TGTGCCAGCAGCGTTTCGGCGGGACAGATTTTCACAGATACGCAGTATTTT.

This sequence joins TRBV2 and TRBJ1-6, with a possible D match to TRBD1 (6 bases). Trimming took off 6 bases at V and 3 bases at J, with 12 bases between the two ends. The CDR3 loop spans 15 amino acids. Germline V lookup: CDR1 SNHLY, CDR2 FYNNEI. The CDR3 bases are TGTGCCAGCAGGACCGACAGGAGCTATAATTCACCCCTCCACTTT. Protein sequence: CASRTDRSYNSPLHF.

This chain joins TRBV28 and TRBJ1-5; D is unclear. With 6 bases removed from V and 5 bases from J, the gap between germline ends came to 8 bases. CDR3 length equals 12 residues. Germline lookup yields CDR1 MDHEN and CDR2 SYDVKM. CDR3 in amino acids: CASRTSDQPQHF. DNA of the CDR3: TGTGCCAGCAGAACATCCGATCAGCCCCAGCATTTT.

The rearrangement links TRBV2 to TRBJ1-2; D gene uncertain. This CDR3 region has 13 residues. Germline V CDR1 and CDR2: SNHLY, FYNNEI. Trimming took 9 bases from V and 4 from J, leaving 15 bases between them. CDR3 DNA sequence: TGTGCCAGGTACAGACCTGCTATCTATGGCTACACCTTC. It translates to CARYRPAIYGYTF.

The genes are TRBV6-6 and TRBJ1-3; no clear D gene. The CDR3 runs to 11 residues. The V end lost 11 bases, the J end lost 8 bases, and 13 bases lay between the germline ends. CDR1 is MNHNY and CDR2 is SVGAGI in the germline V gene (reference sequence). The CDR3 here is CACSQRDTIYF. CDR3 nucleotide sequence: TGTGCCTGCTCACAGCGGGACACCATATATTTT.